Here is one T cell receptor beta chain with its context. The target antigen is unknown. These data belong to a study of beta chain features in type 1 diabetes. The CDR3 spans 14 residues. From germline, CDR1 is MDHEN and CDR2 SYDVKM. V was pared by 3 bases and J by 6 bases, with 15 bases between. Overall study results and limits: Moderate but significant shortening of TCRB CDR3s was recorded in all four CD4+ subsets from Type 1 diabetes patients.

The authors reverse transcribed all of the isolated RNA, so sequencing captured expressed TCRB transcripts. Profiling relied on immunoSEQ multiplex PCR, and the TCRdb table lists in-frame clones only, not all of them. Seen here are hundreds of thousands of clones, 10% to 15% observed once, and the top ten hold roughly 0.022%. This sequence originates from a man aged 18 to 29 with type 1 diabetes. What was sequenced was naive CD4+ T cells from blood. The rearrangement joins TRBV28 to TRBJ2-7, with D possibly being TRBD1 (6 bases). This CDR3 is CASSLVGAPAEQYF. As DNA, the CDR3 is TGTGCCAGCAGTTTGGTGGGGGCTCCTGCCGAGCAGTACTTC.